These T cell receptor beta chains were read from a single sample in a study of Graves' ophthalmopathy and Graves' hyperthyroidism. TCRdb re-called the multiplex PCR reads through MiXCR, storing one row per CDR3 protein. The table shows 660,000 or so distinct CDR3 sequences, with over 40% occurring only once. Specimen: peripheral blood. These receptors originate from an adult man with Graves' ophthalmopathy. Each CDR3 is given with its conserved first and last residue. Each record gives: J gene, V gene, CDR3 length, clone size, D gene, CDR3 protein, CDR3 DNA. A D gene is named only where the DNA matches it firmly. Where a row states a size, it is once, few, many or the class of an expanded clone; other rows omit it.

TRBJ1-5 | TRBV6-1 | 17 | NA | TRBD1 | CASRVDRVDSYNQPQHF | TGTGCCAGCAGGGTGGACAGGGTCGATTCATACAATCAGCCCCAGCATTTT
TRBJ2-7 | TRBV20-1 | 15 | NA | NA | CSARNRQGGFYEQYF | TGCAGTGCTAGAAATCGGCAGGGAGGTTTCTACGAGCAGTACTTC
TRBJ2-7 | TRBV7-8 | 15 | many | NA | CASSPRLGSSYEQYF | TGTGCCAGCAGCCCCCGACTAGGTAGTTCCTACGAGCAGTACTTC
TRBJ1-2 | TRBV10-3 | 16 | NA | NA | CAISYSVGTTNYGYTF | TGTGCCATCAGTTACTCTGTCGGAACCACAAATTATGGCTACACCTTC
TRBJ2-2 | TRBV6-2/TRBV6-3 | 15 | NA | NA | CASTQTAVGAGELFF | TGTGCCAGCACCCAGACCGCAGTCGGGGCCGGGGAGCTGTTTTTT
TRBJ1-2 | TRBV5-4 | 14 | many | NA | CASSSPLGGLGYTF | TGTGCCAGCAGCTCGCCCCTGGGGGGACTTGGGTACACCTTC
TRBJ2-7 | TRBV10-3 | 14 | NA | NA | CASSPAGMIYEQYF | TGTGCCAGCAGTCCCGCAGGGATGATTTACGAGCAGTACTTC
TRBJ1-2 | TRBV10-2 | 14 | NA | NA | CASSVDRYFEGYTF | TGTGCCAGCAGCGTAGATAGGTACTTTGAGGGCTACACCTTC
TRBJ2-5 | TRBV11-1 | 14 | NA | TRBD1 | CASSCPQGQETQYF | TGTGCCAGCAGCTGCCCACAGGGGCAAGAGACCCAGTACTTC
TRBJ2-2 | TRBV2 | 16 | few | NA | CASSEEAVSNTGELFF | TGTGCCAGCAGTGAGGAAGCGGTTTCGAACACCGGGGAGCTGTTTTTT
TRBJ1-2 | TRBV25-1 | 15 | NA | NA | CASSELGYKDYGYTF | TGTGCCAGCAGTGAATTAGGGTATAAAGACTATGGCTACACCTTC
TRBJ1-2 | TRBV6-5 | 15 | many | NA | CASSYTGGGNYGYTF | TGTGCCAGCAGTTACACCGGGGGGGGTAACTATGGCTACACCTTC
TRBJ1-1 | TRBV20-1 | 12 | many | NA | CSASFIHTEAFF | TGCAGTGCCTCTTTTATTCACACTGAAGCTTTCTTT
TRBJ2-7 | TRBV3-1 | 14 | few | NA | CASSQAGVLYEQYF | TGTGCCAGCAGCCAGGCAGGGGTGCTCTACGAGCAGTACTTC
TRBJ2-5 | TRBV6-6 | 13 | many | NA | CASSYDGIETQYF | TGTGCCAGCAGTTACGACGGCATAGAGACCCAGTACTTC
TRBJ1-2 | TRBV28 | 13 | NA | NA | CASSLGDLGVYTF | TGTGCCAGCAGTTTAGGGGATTTAGGAGTCTACACCTTC
TRBJ2-2 | TRBV10-3 | 13 | once | NA | CAISDSSTRELFF | TGTGCCATCAGTGACTCTAGCACCAGGGAGCTGTTTTTT
TRBJ1-2 | TRBV29-1 | 11 | many | NA | CSVEQVYGYTF | TGCAGCGTTGAACAAGTATATGGCTACACCTTC
TRBJ1-1 | TRBV6-5 | 13 | NA | NA | CASNPQGNTEAFF | TGTGCCAGCAACCCTCAGGGCAACACTGAAGCTTTCTTT
TRBJ2-5 | TRBV25-1 | 17 | many | NA | CASSELGRDGPQETQYF | TGTGCCAGCAGTGAATTAGGTCGAGACGGACCCCAAGAGACCCAGTACTTC
TRBJ1-1 | TRBV5-1 | 13 | many | NA | CASSLEVATEAFF | TGCGCCAGCAGCTTGGAGGTGGCCACTGAAGCTTTCTTT
TRBJ1-2 | TRBV25-1 | 17 | NA | TRBD1 | CASSLATSQGANYGYTF | TGTGCCAGCAGTTTGGCCACCTCCCAGGGGGCGAACTATGGCTACACCTTC
TRBJ1-4 | TRBV14 | 15 | many | NA | CASSQSRGVGEKLFF | TGTGCCAGCAGCCAAAGCCGCGGGGTAGGAGAAAAACTGTTTTTT
TRBJ1-4 | TRBV25-1 | 13 | NA | NA | CTSRHATNEKLFF | TGTACCAGCAGACATGCAACTAATGAAAAACTGTTTTTT
TRBJ1-4 | TRBV25-1 | 15 | many | TRBD1 | CASSADRDLEEKLFF | TGTGCCAGCAGTGCTGACAGGGATCTAGAGGAAAAACTGTTTTTT
TRBJ2-6 | TRBV29-1 | 18 | many | TRBD1 | CSVEDNQGVDPGANVLTF | TGCAGCGTTGAAGATAATCAGGGGGTGGACCCTGGGGCCAACGTCCTGACTTTC
TRBJ2-5 | TRBV7-9 | 11 | few | NA | CASSLDGTQYF | TGTGCCAGCAGCTTAGACGGGACCCAGTACTTC
TRBJ1-2 | TRBV11-1 | 15 | NA | NA | CASSPEAAGTYGYTF | TGTGCCAGCAGCCCGGAGGCAGCCGGGACCTATGGCTACACCTTC
TRBJ2-7 | TRBV10-3 | 14 | NA | NA | CAISEPGGNYEQYF | TGTGCCATCAGTGAGCCGGGGGGCAACTACGAGCAGTACTTC